The sequence of this TCR beta chain was determined in a study of blood T cell repertoires in COVID-19. Sequencing was performed with immunoSEQ multiplex PCR; in TCRdb, only in-frame clones are kept and a portion is missing. The table shows more than 350,000 clones, with 80% to 90% occurring only once. The J segment lost 4 bases and the V segment lost 5 bases, leaving 7 bases of the junction unmatched. This CDR3 region has 16 residues. CDR1 is SGHTS, CDR2 YDEGEE, per germline. The receptor's source is a man aged 18 to 35 who had recovered from COVID-19. Sequencing input: PBMCs or T cells enriched from blood (not recorded which). The chain combines TRBV5-8 with TRBJ2-1; 12 positions agree with TRBD2. CDR3 coding DNA: TGTGCCAGCAGGTCACCTACTAGCGGGGGGTACAATGAGCAGTTCTTC. Translated, it gives CASRSPTSGGYNEQFF.